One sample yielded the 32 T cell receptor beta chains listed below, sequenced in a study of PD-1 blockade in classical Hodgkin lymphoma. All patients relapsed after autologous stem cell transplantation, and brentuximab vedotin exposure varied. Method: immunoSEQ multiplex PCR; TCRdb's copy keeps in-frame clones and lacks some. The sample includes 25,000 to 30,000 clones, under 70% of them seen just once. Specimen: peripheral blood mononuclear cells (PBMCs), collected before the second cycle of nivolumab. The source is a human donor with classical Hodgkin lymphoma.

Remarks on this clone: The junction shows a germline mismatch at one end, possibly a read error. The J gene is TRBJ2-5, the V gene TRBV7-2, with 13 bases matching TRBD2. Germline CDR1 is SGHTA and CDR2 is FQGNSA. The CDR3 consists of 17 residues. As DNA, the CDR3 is TGCGCCAGCAGCCAGCAGTGGACTAGCGGGAGCCAAGAGACCCAGTACTTC. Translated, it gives CASSQQWTSGSQETQYF.

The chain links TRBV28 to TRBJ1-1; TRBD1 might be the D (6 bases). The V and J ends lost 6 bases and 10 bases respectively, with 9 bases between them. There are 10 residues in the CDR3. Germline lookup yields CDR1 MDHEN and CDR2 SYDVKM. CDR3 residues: CASRGTLAFF. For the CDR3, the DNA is TGTGCCAGCAGGGGGACATTAGCTTTCTTT.

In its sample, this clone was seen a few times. CDR3 DNA sequence: TGTGCCAGCAGTTACTCGACTCAGGGGGAAGGCTACACCTTC. Translated, it gives CASSYSTQGEGYTF. This sequence joins TRBV6-5 and TRBJ1-2; 7 nucleotides align to TRBD1. The V and J ends lost 0 bases and 8 bases, in that order; junction bases with no gene match: 6. Germline loops: CDR1 MNHEY, CDR2 SVGAGI. The CDR3 is 14 residues long.

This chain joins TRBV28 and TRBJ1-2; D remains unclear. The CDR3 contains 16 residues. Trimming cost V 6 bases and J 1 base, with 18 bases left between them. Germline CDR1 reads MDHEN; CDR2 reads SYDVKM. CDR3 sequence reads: CASRAWVGWGNYGYTF. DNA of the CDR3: TGTGCCAGCAGAGCCTGGGTGGGCTGGGGTAACTATGGCTACACCTTC.

CDR3 DNA: TGTGCCAGCGGGGAACGACAGGGGATGAACACTGAAGCTTTCTTT. Its protein product is CASGERQGMNTEAFF. The chain joins TRBV18 to TRBJ1-1, with 8 bases aligning to TRBD1. Looked up from germline, CDR1 is KGHSH and CDR2 is LQKENI. V lost 8 bases to trimming and J lost 0 bases; unmatched junction nucleotides: 8. The CDR3 length is 15 residues.

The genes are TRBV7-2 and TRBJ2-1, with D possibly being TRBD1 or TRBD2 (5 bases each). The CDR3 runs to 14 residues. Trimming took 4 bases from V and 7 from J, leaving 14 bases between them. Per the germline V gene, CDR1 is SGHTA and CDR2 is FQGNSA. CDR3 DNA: TGTGCCAGCAGCTCTGTGGCTGAGGGGAATGAGCAGTTCTTC. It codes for CASSSVAEGNEQFF. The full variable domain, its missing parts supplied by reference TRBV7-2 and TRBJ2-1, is GAGVSQSPSNKVTEKGKDVELRCDPISGHTALYWYRQSLGQGLEFLIYFQGNSAPDKSGLPSDRFSAERTGGSVSTLTIQRTQQEDSAVYLCASSSVAEGNEQFFGPGTRLTVL.

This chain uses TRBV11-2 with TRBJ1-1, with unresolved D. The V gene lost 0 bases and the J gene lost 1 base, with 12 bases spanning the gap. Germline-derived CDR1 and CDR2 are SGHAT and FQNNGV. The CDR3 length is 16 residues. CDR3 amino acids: CASSLDFGVRNTEAFF. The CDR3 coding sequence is TGTGCCAGCAGCTTAGATTTCGGGGTTCGGAACACTGAAGCTTTCTTT.

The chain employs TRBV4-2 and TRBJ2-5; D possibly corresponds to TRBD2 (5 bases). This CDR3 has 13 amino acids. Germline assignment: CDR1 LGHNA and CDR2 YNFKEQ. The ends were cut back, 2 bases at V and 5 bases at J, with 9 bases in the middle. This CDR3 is CASSQTSEETQYF. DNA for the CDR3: TGTGCCAGCAGCCAAACTAGTGAGGAGACCCAGTACTTC.

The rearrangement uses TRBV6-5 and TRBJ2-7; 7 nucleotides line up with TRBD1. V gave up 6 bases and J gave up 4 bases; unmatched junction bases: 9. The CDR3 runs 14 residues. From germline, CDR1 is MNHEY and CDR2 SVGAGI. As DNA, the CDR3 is TGTGCCAGCAGCCAAATGACAGGGAGTTACGAGCAGTACTTC. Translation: CASSQMTGSYEQYF.

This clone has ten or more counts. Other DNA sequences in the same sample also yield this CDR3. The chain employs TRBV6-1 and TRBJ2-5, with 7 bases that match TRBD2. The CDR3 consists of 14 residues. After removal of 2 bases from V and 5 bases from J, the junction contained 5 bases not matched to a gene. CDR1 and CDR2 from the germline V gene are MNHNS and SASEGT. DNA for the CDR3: TGTGCCAGCAGTGAATCCTCCGGGGGGGAGACCCAGTACTTC. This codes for CASSESSGGETQYF.

DNA for the CDR3: TGTGCCAGCAGTTACCTGGGGAAAGCTAATGAAAAACTGTTTTTT. This translates into CASSYLGKANEKLFF. The chain employs TRBV6-6 and TRBJ1-4; D gene unclear. V was pared by 2 bases and J by 3 bases, with 10 bases between. Germline V CDR1 and CDR2: MNHNY, SVGAGI (reference sequence). The CDR3 is made up of 15 amino acids.

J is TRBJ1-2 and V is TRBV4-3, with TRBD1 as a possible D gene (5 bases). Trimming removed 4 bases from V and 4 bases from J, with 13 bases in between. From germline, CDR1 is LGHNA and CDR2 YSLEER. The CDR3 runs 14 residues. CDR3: CASSRDDQGYGYTF. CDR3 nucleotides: TGCGCCAGCAGCCGAGACGACCAGGGCTATGGCTACACCTTC.

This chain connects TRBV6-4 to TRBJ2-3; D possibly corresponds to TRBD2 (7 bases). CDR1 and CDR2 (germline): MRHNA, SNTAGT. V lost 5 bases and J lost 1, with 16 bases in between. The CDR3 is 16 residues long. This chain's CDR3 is CASSPKGGGGTDTQYF. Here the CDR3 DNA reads TGTGCCAGCAGTCCCAAAGGAGGGGGGGGCACAGATACGCAGTATTTT.

The CDR3 nucleotides are TGTGCCAGCAGCTCATCTTTGTACGGGGAGCAGTACGTC. It encodes CASSSSLYGEQYV. The rearrangement links TRBV11-2 to TRBJ2-7; the D is unclear. The CDR3 loop spans 13 amino acids. The V gene lost 4 bases and the J gene lost 7 bases, with 14 bases spanning the gap. From germline, CDR1 is SGHAT and CDR2 FQNNGV.

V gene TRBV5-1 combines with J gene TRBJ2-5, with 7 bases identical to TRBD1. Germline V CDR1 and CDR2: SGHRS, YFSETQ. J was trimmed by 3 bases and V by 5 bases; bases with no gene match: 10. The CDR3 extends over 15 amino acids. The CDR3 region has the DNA TGCGCCAGCAGATCCTCGGGGACAGCCGAAGAGACCCAGTACTTC. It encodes CASRSSGTAEETQYF.

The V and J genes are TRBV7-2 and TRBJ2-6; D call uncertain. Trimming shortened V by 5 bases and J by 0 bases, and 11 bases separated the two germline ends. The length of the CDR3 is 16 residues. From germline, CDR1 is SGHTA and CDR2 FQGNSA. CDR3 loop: CASSLTGSSGANVLTF. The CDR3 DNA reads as TGTGCCAGCAGCCTAACCGGTAGCTCTGGGGCCAACGTCCTGACTTTC.

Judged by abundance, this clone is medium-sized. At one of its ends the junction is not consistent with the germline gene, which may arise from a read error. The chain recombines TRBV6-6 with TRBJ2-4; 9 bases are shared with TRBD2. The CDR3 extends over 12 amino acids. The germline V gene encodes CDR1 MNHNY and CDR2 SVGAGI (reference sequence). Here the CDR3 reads CASSYSGGGVDF. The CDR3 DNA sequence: TGTGCCAGCAGTTACTCGGGCGGGGGGGTTGACTTC.

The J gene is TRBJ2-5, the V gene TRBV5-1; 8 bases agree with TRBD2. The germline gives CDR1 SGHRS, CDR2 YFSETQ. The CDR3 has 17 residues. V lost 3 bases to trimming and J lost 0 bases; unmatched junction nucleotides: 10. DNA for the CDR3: TGCGCCAGCAGCTCTTCAAACGGGGGGGTGTACCAAGAGACCCAGTACTTC. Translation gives CASSSSNGGVYQETQYF.

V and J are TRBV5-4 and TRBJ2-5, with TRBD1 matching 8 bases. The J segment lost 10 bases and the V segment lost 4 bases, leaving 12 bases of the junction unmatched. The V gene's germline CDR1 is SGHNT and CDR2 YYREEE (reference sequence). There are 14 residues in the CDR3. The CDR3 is CASSQGQDSRDQYF. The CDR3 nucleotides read TGTGCCAGCAGCCAGGGACAGGACTCGAGGGACCAGTACTTC.

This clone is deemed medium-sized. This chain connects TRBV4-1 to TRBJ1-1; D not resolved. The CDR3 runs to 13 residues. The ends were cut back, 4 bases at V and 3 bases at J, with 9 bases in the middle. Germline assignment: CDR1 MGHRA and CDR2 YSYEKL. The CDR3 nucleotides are TGCGCCAGCAGCCCTACCCCCGACACTGAAGCTTTCTTT. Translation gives CASSPTPDTEAFF.

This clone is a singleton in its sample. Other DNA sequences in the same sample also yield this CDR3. The CDR3 is CASSYSGRLNEKLFF. As DNA, the CDR3 is TGTGCCAGCAGTTACTCGGGCAGACTAAATGAAAAACTGTTTTTT. The rearrangement uses TRBV6-5 and TRBJ1-4, with no clear D. In germline, CDR1 is MNHEY, CDR2 SVGAGI. This CDR3 comprises 15 residues. Trimming left V 0 bases short and J 5 bases short, with 10 bases between.

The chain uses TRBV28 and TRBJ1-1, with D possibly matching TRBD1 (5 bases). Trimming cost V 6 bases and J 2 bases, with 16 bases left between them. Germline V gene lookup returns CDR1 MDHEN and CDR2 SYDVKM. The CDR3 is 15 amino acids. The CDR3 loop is CASSKTRDSNTEAFF. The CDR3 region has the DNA TGTGCCAGCAGCAAGACCCGGGACTCCAACACTGAAGCTTTCTTT.

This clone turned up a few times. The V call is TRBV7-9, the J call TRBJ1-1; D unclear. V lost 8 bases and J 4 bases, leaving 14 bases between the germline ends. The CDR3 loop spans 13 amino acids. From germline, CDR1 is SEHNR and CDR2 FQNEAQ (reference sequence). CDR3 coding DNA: TGTGCCAGCGCCCGGTCGGGGTTCACTGAAGCTTTCTTT. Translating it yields CASARSGFTEAFF.

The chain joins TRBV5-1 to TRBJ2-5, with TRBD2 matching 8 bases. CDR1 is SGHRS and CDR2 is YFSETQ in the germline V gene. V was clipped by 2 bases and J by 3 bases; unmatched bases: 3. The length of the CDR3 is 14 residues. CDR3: CASSFGGVEETQYF. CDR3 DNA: TGCGCCAGCAGCTTCGGGGGGGTCGAAGAGACCCAGTACTTC.

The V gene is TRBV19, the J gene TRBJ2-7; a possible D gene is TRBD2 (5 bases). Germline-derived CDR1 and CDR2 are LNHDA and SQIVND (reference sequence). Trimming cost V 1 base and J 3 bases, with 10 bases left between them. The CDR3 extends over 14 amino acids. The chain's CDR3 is CASSIVGGYYEQYF. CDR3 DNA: TGTGCCAGTAGTATAGTAGGAGGTTACTACGAGCAGTACTTC.

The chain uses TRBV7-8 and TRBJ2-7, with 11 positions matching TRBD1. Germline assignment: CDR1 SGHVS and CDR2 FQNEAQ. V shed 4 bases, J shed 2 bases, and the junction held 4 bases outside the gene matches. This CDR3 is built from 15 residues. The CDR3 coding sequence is TGTGCCAGCAGCTCCTGGACAGGGGGCACCTACGAGCAGTACTTC. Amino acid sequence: CASSSWTGGTYEQYF.

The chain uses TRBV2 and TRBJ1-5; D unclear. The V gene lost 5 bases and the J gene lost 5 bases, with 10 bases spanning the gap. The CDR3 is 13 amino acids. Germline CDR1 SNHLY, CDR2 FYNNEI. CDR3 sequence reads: CASSSSPYQPQHF. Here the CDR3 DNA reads TGTGCCAGCAGTTCTAGTCCTTATCAGCCCCAGCATTTT.

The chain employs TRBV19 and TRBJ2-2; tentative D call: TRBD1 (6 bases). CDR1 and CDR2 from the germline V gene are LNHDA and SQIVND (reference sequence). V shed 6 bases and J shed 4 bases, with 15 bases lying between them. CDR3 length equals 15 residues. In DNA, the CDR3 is TGTGCCAGTAGAAATCAGGGGATAAGCACCGGGGAGCTGTTTTTT. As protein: CASRNQGISTGELFF.

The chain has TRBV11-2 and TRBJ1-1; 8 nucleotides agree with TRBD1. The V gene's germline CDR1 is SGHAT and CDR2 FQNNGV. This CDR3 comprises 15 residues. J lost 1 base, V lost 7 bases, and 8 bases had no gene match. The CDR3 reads CASISPGQGNTEAFF. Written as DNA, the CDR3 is TGTGCCAGCATCTCCCCTGGACAGGGGAACACTGAAGCTTTCTTT.

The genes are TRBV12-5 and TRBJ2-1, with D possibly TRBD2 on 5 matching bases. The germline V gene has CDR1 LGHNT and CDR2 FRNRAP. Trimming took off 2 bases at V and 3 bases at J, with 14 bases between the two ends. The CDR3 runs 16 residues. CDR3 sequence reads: CASGLSAGNIYNEQFF. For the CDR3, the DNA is TGTGCTAGTGGTTTGTCGGCCGGGAATATCTACAATGAGCAGTTCTTC. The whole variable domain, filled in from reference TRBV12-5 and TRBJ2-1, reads DARVTQTPRHKVTEMGQEVTMRCQPILGHNTVFWYRQTMMQGLELLAYFRNRAPLDDSGMPKDRFSAEMPDATLATLKIQPSEPRDSAVYFCASGLSAGNIYNEQFFGPGTRLTVL.

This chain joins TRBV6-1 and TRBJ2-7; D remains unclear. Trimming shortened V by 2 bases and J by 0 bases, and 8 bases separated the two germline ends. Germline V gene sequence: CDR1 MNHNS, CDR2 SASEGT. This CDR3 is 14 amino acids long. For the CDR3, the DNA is TGTGCCAGCAGTGAACGTACTGGCTCCTACGAGCAGTACGTC. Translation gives CASSERTGSYEQYV.

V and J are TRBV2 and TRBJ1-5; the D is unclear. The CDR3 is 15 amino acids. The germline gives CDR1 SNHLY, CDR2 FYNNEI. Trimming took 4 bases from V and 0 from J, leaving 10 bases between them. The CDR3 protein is CASSARTVSNQPQHF. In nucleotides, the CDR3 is TGTGCCAGCAGTGCCCGGACTGTTAGCAATCAGCCCCAGCATTTT. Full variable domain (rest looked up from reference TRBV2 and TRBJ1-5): EPEVTQTPSHQVTQMGQEVILRCVPISNHLYFYWYRQILGQKVEFLVSFYNNEISEKSEIFDDQFSVERPDGSNFTLKIRSTKLEDSAMYFCASSARTVSNQPQHFGDGTRLSIL.